This TCR beta chain was observed in a study of cytomegalovirus exposure and HLA in healthy donors. About the study: Earlier, almost 120 million unique TCR beta sequences were recovered from roughly 200 million T cells by an analysis.

In the PCR, 60 Vbeta and 13 Jbeta primers were used. The protocol was immunoSEQ multiplex PCR, while the TCRdb copy is restricted to in-frame clones and leaves out a portion. The table shows about 200,000 clones, with around 73% occurring only once. Comment on this clone: Antigen specificity is unknown.

Regarding the study as a whole: 164 TCR beta chains were listed as cytomegalovirus-associated. A later analysis linked 15,000 to 20,000 TCR beta sequences to HLA alleles at 0.05 false discovery rate. Later, an analysis found that common viral pathogens appeared to be linked with several of the most significant clusters.

The CDR3 is 16 amino acids. The J segment lost 6 bases and the V segment lost 6 bases, leaving 14 bases of the junction unmatched. Germline CDR1 reads SNHLY; CDR2 reads FYNNEI. The chain is built from TRBV2 and TRBJ2-4; 7 bases fit TRBD1. The clonotype comes from a woman in her thirties in good health and CMV-seropositive. Sequenced input: PBMCs. The CDR3 coding sequence is TGTGCCAGCAGGGGGAGACAGGGATGGGCGAGAAACATTCAGTACTTC. Protein product: CASRGRQGWARNIQYF.